A selection of T cell receptor delta chains follows, all from one sample in a study of gamma-delta T cells after stem cell transplantation. TCRdb redid the clone calls on the RT-PCR reads with CATT. Seen here are 13,000 to 15,000 delta-chain clones, about 34% observed once, and the top ten hold 3.8%. The sample taken for sequencing was gamma-delta T cells. These receptors were collected from a human donor. It is not recorded whose cells these are; they may come from a transplant donor. CDR3s include the opening cysteine and the closing phenylalanine or tryptophan. Fields, in order: V gene, J gene, clone size, D gene, CDR3 protein, CDR3 DNA. A D gene is named only where the DNA matches it firmly. For some rows the clone size is stated as once, few or many, or as a class when expanded; others skip it.

>TRDV3|TRDJ1|few|TRDD3
CAVSRLGDTPWEYTDKLIF
TGTGCCGTCTCGAGGCTGGGGGATACCCCCTGGGAGTACACCGATAAACTCATCTTT
>TRAV29/DV5|TRDJ1|.|TRDD3
CAAISHWGTRDPSDKLIF
TGTGCAGCAATCAGTCACTGGGGGACTAGAGATCCATCCGATAAACTCATCTTT
>TRDV3|TRDJ1|few|TRDD3
CASVLGSLPDKLIF
TGTGCCTCAGTACTGGGGTCCCTCCCCGATAAACTCATCTTT
>TRDV2|TRDJ1|few|TRDD3
CACVLGDTYTDKLIF
TGTGCCTGTGTCCTGGGGGATACTTACACCGATAAACTCATCTTT
>TRDV2|TRDJ3|once|TRDD3
CACDPFLGDTNSSSYWATRQMFF
TGTGCCTGTGACCCATTCCTGGGGGATACGAACTCGTCAAGCTACTGGGCCACCCGACAGATGTTTTTC
>TRDV2|TRDJ3|.|TRDD3
CACDLLGDSSWDTRQMFF
TGTGCCTGTGATTTACTGGGGGACTCCTCCTGGGACACCCGACAGATGTTTTTC
>TRDV2|TRDJ1|.|TRDD3
CACDRTKWGYADKLIF
TGTGCCTGTGACCGGACCAAATGGGGATACGCCGATAAACTCATCTTT
>TRDV1|TRDJ2|.|TRDD3
CALGPSNGEAVLGDSLTAQLFF
TGTGCTCTTGGGCCCTCTAACGGGGAAGCAGTACTGGGGGATTCTTTGACAGCACAACTCTTCTTT
>TRDV3|TRDJ1|.|.
CAYPTGPGLYTDKLIF
TGTGCCTACCCGACTGGCCCGGGGTTGTACACCGATAAACTCATCTTT
>TRDV1|TRDJ2|few|TRDD3
CALGELSGSWVGYALTAQLFF
TGTGCTCTTGGGGAACTTTCGGGATCTTGGGTGGGATACGCCCTGACAGCACAACTCTTCTTT
>TRDV1|TRDJ1|.|TRDD3
CAIGENSVESRNTGGCWYTDKLIF
TGTGCTATTGGGGAAAACTCCGTCGAAAGTAGGAATACTGGGGGATGCTGGTACACCGATAAACTCATCTTT
>TRDV2|TRDJ1|.|.
CASSLLVDPVHFPENTDKLIF
TGTGCCTCTTCGTTACTGGTGGATCCCGTGCATTTCCCCGAGAACACCGATAAACTCATCTTT
>TRDV2|TRDJ3|.|TRDD3
CACDTVWGIPRNWDTRQMFF
TGTGCCTGTGACACCGTCTGGGGGATACCAAGGAACTGGGACACCCGACAGATGTTTTTC
>TRDV2|TRDJ3|.|.
CACDTGVSSWDTRQMFF
TGTGCCTGTGACACGGGGGTCAGCTCCTGGGACACCCGACAGATGTTTTTC
>TRAV29/DV5|TRDJ1|medium-sized|.
CAALVAGPDKLIF
TGTGCAGCCCTTGTCGCAGGGCCCGATAAACTCATCTTT
>TRDV1|TRDJ1|.|TRDD3
CAIGAPGTNWGRPRWGSYTDKLIF
TGTGCTATTGGGGCCCCCGGTACTAACTGGGGGAGACCCCGTTGGGGTTCTTACACCGATAAACTCATCTTT
>TRDV1|TRDJ2|.|TRDD3
CALGDPPGGGYVSAQLFF
TGTGCTCTTGGGGATCCTCCTGGTGGGGGATACGTGTCAGCACAACTCTTCTTT
>TRDV2|TRDJ3|.|TRDD3
CACDTGKGDTRWDTRQMFF
TGTGCCTGTGACACCGGGAAGGGGGATACGCGCTGGGACACCCGACAGATGTTTTTC
>TRDV3|TRDJ1|.|TRDD3
CALAWGDTAKLIF
TGTGCCTTGGCGTGGGGGGATACGGCAAAACTCATCTTT
>TRDV2|TRDJ3|once|.
CACDTGGYRSSLDTRQMFF
TGTGCCTGTGACACCGGGGGTTACCGTAGCTCCTTGGACACCCGACAGATGTTTTTC
>TRDV2|TRDJ1|medium-sized|TRDD3
CACGTRTPTGDPIYTDKLIF
TGTGCCTGTGGCACACGAACCCCTACTGGGGATCCTATCTACACCGATAAACTCATCTTT
>TRDV3|TRDJ1|.|TRDD3
CAFSPFRFRLSTLLGDTNTDKLIF
TGTGCCTTTAGCCCCTTTCGATTCCGACTCAGTACTTTACTGGGGGATACCAACACCGATAAACTCATCTTT
>TRDV2|TRDJ3|.|TRDD3
CACDTRLGDSWDTRKMFF
TGTGCCTGTGACACGAGACTGGGGGATTCCTGGGACACCCGAAAGATGTTTTTC
>TRDV1|TRDJ1|.|TRDD3
CALGEGKFLRDWGIRADKLIF
TGTGCTCTTGGGGAAGGAAAATTCCTACGGGACTGGGGGATTAGGGCCGATAAACTCATCTTT
>TRDV1|TRDJ1|.|.
CALGVFSAPYTDKLIF
TGTGCTCTTGGGGTCTTCTCGGCCCCTTACACCGATAAACTCATCTTT
>TRDV3|TRDJ1|.|.
CAFSFVLPATNDKLIF
TGTGCCTTTTCGTTCGTCCTACCTGCCACTAACGATAAACTCATCTTT
>TRDV3|TRDJ1|.|TRDD3
CASSFLPTGGYTDKLIF
TGTGCCTCATCCTTCCTCCCTACTGGGGGATACACCGATAAACTCATCTTT
>TRAV29/DV5|TRDJ1|.|TRDD3
CAAATGGLPRKLIF
TGTGCAGCAGCAACTGGGGGCCTCCCTAGAAAACTCATCTTT
>TRDV1|TRDJ1|.|.
CALGDLVKWGVRPYTDKLIF
TGTGCTCTTGGAGACCTGGTAAAATGGGGGGTCCGGCCGTACACCGATAAACTCATCTTT
>TRDV1|TRDJ1|.|TRDD3
CALGEVCWGIPRYTDKLIF
TGTGCTCTTGGGGAAGTGTGTTGGGGGATACCTCGGTACACCGATAAACTCATCTTT
>TRDV2|TRDJ3|.|TRDD3
CACDLGWGILLSWDTRQMFF
TGTGCCTGTGACCTTGGCTGGGGGATCCTACTCTCCTGGGACACCCGACAGATGTTTTTC
>TRDV1|TRDJ1|.|TRDD3
CALGDQEGLLRGDWGTSYTDKLIF
TGTGCTCTTGGGGACCAGGAGGGGTTACTACGAGGAGACTGGGGGACCTCGTACACCGATAAACTCATCTTT
>TRDV2|TRDJ3|.|.
CACDTGGPPGSLDTRQMFF
TGTGCCTGTGACACCGGGGGTCCCCCAGGCTCCTTGGACACCCGACAGATGTTTTTC
>TRDV1|TRDJ2|.|.
CAIGERSRPKEFPAAQLFF
TGTGCTATTGGGGAAAGAAGTCGGCCTAAAGAGTTTCCGGCAGCACAACTCTTCTTT
>TRDV3|TRDJ3|.|TRDD2
CAFMVALPPWDTRQMFF
TGTGCCTTTATGGTGGCCCTTCCTCCCTGGGACACCCGACAGATGTTTTTC
>TRDV2|TRDJ1|.|TRDD3
CACDTASGTYWGISYTDKLIF
TGTGCCTGTGACACAGCCTCTGGGACGTACTGGGGGATATCGTACACCGATAAACTCATCTTT
>TRDV1|TRDJ1|few|.
CALGELGFIDKLIF
TGTGCTCTTGGGGAACTGGGGTTCATCGATAAACTCATCTTT
>TRDV3|TRDJ2|.|.
CALVYPIALTSQLFF
TGTGCCTTGGTGTACCCCATAGCTTTGACATCACAACTCTTCTTT
>TRDV2|TRDJ3|.|TRDD3
CACDTGTGGYWWDTRQMFF
TGTGCCTGTGACACCGGAACTGGGGGATACTGGTGGGACACCCGACAGATGTTTTTC
>TRDV2|TRDJ2|medium-sized|TRDD3
CACDTVTGGYAAAQLFF
TGTGCCTGTGACACCGTGACTGGGGGATACGCGGCAGCACAACTCTTCTTT
>TRDV3|TRDJ1|.|.
CACTSLRDFTDKLIF
TGTGCCTGTACGTCCCTGAGAGATTTCACCGATAAACTCATCTTT
>TRDV1|TRDJ4|few|.
CALVRYSPQADPARPLIF
TGTGCTCTGGTGAGATACTCTCCTCAGGCCGATCCGGCCAGACCCCTGATCTTT
>TRDV2|TRDJ3|few|TRDD3
CACDQTGGAWDTRQMFF
TGTGCCTGTGATCAGACTGGGGGAGCCTGGGACACCCGACAGATGTTTTTC
>TRDV3|TRDJ2|few|.
CAFRLTAAQLFF
TGTGCCTTTCGACTCACTGCGGCACAACTCTTCTTT
>TRDV2|TRDJ3|.|.
CACDTGGKSSWDTRQMFF
TGTGCCTGTGACACCGGAGGGAAGAGCTCCTGGGACACCCGACAGATGTTTTTC
>TRAV29/DV5|TRDJ1|.|.
CAASVRPTRGARGLIF
TGTGCAGCAAGCGTAAGGCCTACGAGGGGTGCGCGAGGGCTCATCTTT
>TRDV1|TRDJ2|few|TRDD3
CALGERPALPPNWGCTAQLFF
TGTGCTCTTGGGGAACGCCCTGCCCTCCCCCCCAACTGGGGTTGCACAGCACAACTCTTCTTT
>TRDV2|TRDJ3|.|TRDD3
CACDTVRGGYQSSWDTRQMFF
TGTGCCTGTGACACCGTTCGTGGGGGATACCAAAGCTCCTGGGACACCCGACAGATGTTTTTC